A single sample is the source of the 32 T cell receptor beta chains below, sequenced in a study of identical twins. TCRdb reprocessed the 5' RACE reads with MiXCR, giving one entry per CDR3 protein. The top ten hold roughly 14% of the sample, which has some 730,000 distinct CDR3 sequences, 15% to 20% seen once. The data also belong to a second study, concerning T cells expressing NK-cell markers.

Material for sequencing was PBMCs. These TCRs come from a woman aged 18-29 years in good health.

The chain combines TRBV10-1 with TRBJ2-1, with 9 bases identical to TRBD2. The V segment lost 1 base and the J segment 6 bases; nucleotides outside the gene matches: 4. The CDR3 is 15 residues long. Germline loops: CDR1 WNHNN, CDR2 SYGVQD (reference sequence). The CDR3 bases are TGCGCCAGCAGTGAGTACGGGACTAGCCGCAATGAGCAGTTCTTC. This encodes CASSEYGTSRNEQFF.

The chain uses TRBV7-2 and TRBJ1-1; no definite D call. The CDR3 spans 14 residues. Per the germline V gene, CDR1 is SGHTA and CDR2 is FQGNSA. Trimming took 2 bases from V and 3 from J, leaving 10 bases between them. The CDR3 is CASSLIGVHTEAFF. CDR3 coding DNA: TGTGCCAGCAGCTTAATTGGGGTCCACACTGAAGCTTTCTTT.

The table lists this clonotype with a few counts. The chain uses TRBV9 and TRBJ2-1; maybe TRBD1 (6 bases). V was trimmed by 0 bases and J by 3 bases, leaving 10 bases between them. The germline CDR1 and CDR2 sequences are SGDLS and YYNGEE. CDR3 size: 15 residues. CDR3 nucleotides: TGTGCCAGCAGCGTAGGAGGGGGTTACTACAATGAGCAGTTCTTC. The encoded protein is CASSVGGGYYNEQFF.

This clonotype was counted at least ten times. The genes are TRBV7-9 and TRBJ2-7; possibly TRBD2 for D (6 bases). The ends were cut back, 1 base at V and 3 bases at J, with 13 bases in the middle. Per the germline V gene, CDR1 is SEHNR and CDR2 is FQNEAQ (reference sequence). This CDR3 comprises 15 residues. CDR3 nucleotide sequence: TGTGCCAGCAGCTTAGATACGGGAGTTTTCTACGAGCAGTACTTC. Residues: CASSLDTGVFYEQYF.

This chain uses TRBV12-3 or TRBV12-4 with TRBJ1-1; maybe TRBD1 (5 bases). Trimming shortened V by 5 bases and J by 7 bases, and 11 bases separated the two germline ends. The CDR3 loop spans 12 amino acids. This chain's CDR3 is CASSIRRGEAFF. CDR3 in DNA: TGTGCCAGCAGTATACGGAGGGGTGAAGCTTTCTTT.

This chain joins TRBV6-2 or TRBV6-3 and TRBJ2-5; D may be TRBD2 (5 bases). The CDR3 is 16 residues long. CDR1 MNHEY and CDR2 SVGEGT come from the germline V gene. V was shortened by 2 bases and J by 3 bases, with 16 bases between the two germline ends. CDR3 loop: CASSYGGYSGKETQYF. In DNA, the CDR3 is TGTGCCAGCAGTTACGGCGGGTACTCCGGGAAAGAGACCCAGTACTTC.

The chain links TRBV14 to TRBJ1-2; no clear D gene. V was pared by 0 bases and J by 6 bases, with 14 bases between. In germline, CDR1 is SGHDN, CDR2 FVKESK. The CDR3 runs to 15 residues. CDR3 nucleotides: TGTGCCAGCAGCCAAGATTGGGCCGGCGGGGATGGCTACACCTTC. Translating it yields CASSQDWAGGDGYTF.

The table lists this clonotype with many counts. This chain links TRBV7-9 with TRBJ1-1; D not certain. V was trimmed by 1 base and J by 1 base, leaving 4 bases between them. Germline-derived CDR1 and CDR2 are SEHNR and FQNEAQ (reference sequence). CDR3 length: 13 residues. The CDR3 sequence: CASSLDANTEAFF. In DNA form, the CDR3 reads TGTGCCAGCAGCTTAGATGCGAACACTGAAGCTTTCTTT.

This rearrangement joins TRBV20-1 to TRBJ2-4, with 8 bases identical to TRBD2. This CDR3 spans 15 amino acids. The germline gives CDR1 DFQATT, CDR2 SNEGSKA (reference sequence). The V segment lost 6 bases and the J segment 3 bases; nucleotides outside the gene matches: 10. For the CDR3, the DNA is TGCAGTGCCAAGCGGACCGGGAGGGGCAAAAACATTCAGTACTTC. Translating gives CSAKRTGRGKNIQYF.

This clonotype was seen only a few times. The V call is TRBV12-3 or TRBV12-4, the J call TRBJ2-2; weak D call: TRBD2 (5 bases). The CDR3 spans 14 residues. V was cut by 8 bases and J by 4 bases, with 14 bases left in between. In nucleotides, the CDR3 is TGTGCCAGCCTTTTACGGGGTGGCACCGGGGAGCTGTTTTTT. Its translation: CASLLRGGTGELFF.

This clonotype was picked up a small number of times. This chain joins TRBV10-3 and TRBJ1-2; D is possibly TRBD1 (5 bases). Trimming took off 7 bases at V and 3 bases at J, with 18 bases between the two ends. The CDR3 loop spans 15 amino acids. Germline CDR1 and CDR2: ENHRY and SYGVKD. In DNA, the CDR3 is TGTGCCATCACCCGGGACGCTAATGAGGACTATGGCTACACCTTC. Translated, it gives CAITRDANEDYGYTF.

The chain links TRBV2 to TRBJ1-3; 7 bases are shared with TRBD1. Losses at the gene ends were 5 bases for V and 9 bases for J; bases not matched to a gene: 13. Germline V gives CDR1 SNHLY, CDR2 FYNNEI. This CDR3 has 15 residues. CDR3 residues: CASSFNRGVGVTIYF. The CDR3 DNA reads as TGTGCCAGCAGTTTTAACAGGGGAGTCGGGGTCACCATATATTTT.

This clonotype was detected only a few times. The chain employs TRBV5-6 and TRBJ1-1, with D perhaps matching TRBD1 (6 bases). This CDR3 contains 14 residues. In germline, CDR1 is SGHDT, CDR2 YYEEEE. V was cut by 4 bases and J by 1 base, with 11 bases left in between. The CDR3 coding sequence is TGTGCCAGCAGCAGGAGGACAGCGAACACTGAAGCTTTCTTT. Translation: CASSRRTANTEAFF.

CDR3 protein: CATSDARGSGETQYF. The CDR3 region has the DNA TGTGCCACCAGTGATGCGAGGGGGTCCGGAGAGACCCAGTACTTC. The V call is TRBV24-1, the J call TRBJ2-5, with a possible D match to TRBD1 (6 bases). The V gene's germline CDR1 is KGHDR and CDR2 SFDVKD. Trimming removed 3 bases from V and 4 bases from J, with 14 bases in between. The CDR3 spans 15 residues.

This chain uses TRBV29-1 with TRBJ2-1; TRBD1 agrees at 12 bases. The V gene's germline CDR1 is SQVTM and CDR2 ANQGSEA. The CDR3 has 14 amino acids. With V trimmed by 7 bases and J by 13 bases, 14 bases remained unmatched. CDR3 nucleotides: TGCAGCGGGGCAACCGGGACAGGGGGCGTCGTCCAGTTCTTC. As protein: CSGATGTGGVVQFF.

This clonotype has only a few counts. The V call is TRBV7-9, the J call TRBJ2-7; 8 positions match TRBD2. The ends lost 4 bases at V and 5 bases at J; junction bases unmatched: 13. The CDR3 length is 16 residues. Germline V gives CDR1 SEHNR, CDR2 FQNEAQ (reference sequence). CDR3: CASSSHQTGGIHEQYF. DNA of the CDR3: TGTGCCAGCAGCTCCCACCAAACGGGAGGGATCCACGAGCAGTACTTC. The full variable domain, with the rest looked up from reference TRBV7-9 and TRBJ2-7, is DTGVSQNPRHKITKRGQNVTFRCDPISEHNRLYWYRQTLGQGPEFLTYFQNEAQLEKSRLLSDRFSAERPKGSFSTLEIQRTEQGDSAMYLCASSSHQTGGIHEQYFGPGTRLTVT.

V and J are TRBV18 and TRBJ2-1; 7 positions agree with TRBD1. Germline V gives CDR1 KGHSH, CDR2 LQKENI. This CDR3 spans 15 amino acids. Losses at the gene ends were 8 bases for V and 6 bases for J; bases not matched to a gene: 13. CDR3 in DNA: TGTGCCAGCCCGCTCTGGGACAGAGTCATCAATGAGCAGTTCTTC. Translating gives CASPLWDRVINEQFF.

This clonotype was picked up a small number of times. The CDR3 DNA reads as TGTGCCAGCAGCTTTATAACGGGGGGCTCCTACGAGCAGTACTTC. This sequence encodes CASSFITGGSYEQYF. This chain links TRBV7-9 with TRBJ2-7, with 7 bases lining up with TRBD2. Germline V gene data show CDR1 as SEHNR and CDR2 as FQNEAQ (reference sequence). This CDR3 is 15 amino acids long. The V gene end was trimmed by 3 bases and the J gene end by 0 bases; junction bases not matched to a gene: 5.

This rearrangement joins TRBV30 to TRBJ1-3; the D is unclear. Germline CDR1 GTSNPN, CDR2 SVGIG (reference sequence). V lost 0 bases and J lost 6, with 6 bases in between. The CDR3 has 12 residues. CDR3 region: CAWSVLLNTIYF. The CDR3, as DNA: TGTGCCTGGAGTGTACTCCTAAACACCATATATTTT.

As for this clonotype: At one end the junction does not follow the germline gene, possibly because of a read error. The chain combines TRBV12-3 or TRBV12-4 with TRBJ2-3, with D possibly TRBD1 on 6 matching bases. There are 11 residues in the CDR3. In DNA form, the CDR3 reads TGTACCAGCAGTTTAACAGGGACGCAGTATTTT. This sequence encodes CTSSLTGTQYF.

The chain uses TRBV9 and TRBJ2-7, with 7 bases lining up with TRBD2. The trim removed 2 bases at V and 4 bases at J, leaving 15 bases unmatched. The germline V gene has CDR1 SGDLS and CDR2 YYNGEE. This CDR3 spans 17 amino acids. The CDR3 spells CASSVNPGGAGRYEQYF. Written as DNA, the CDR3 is TGTGCCAGCAGCGTGAACCCTGGGGGAGCGGGAAGGTACGAGCAGTACTTC.

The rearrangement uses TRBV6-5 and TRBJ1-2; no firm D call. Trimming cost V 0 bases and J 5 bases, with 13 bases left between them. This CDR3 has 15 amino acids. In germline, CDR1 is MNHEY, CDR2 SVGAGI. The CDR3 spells CASSYSPQLTYGYTF. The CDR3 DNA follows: TGTGCCAGCAGTTACTCGCCGCAGTTGACATATGGCTACACCTTC.

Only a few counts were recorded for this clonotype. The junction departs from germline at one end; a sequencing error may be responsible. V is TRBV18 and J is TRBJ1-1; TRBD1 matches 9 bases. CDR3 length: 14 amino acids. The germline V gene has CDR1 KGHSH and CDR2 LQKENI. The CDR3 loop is CASSPQRTGDEAFF. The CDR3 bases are TGTGCCAGCTCCCCACAGAGGACAGGGGATGAAGCTTTCTTT. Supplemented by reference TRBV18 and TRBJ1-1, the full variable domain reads NAGVMQNPRHLVRRRGQEARLRCSPMKGHSHVYWYRQLPEEGLKFMVYLQKENIIDESGMPKERFSAEFPKEGPSILRIQQVVRGDSAAYFCASSPQRTGDEAFFGQGTRLTVV.

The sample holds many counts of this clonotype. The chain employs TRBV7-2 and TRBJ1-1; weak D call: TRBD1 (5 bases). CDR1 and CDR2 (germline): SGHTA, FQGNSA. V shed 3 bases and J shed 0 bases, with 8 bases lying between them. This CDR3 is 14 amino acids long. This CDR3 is CASSFGHLNTEAFF. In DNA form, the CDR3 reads TGTGCCAGCAGCTTTGGACACTTGAACACTGAAGCTTTCTTT.

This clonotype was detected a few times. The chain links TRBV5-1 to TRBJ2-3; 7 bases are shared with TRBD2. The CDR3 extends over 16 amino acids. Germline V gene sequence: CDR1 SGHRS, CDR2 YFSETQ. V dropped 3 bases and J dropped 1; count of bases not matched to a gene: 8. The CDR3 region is CASSSGPTSGTDTQYF. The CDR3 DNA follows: TGCGCCAGCAGCTCCGGACCTACTAGCGGCACAGATACGCAGTATTTT.

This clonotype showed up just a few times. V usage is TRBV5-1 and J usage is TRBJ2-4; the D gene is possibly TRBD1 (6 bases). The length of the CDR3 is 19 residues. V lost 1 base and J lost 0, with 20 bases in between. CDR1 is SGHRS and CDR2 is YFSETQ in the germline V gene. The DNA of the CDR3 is TGCGCCAGCAGCTTGTCGGCAGGGGCCTCAACTGGAGCCAAAAACATTCAGTACTTC. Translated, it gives CASSLSAGASTGAKNIQYF.

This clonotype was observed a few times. In DNA, the CDR3 is TGCAGCGTTGAACCTGGACAGGGTACCTATGGCTACACCTTC. Translation gives CSVEPGQGTYGYTF. The chain recombines TRBV29-1 with TRBJ1-2, with 8 bases fitting TRBD1. With V trimmed by 2 bases and J by 4 bases, 6 bases remained unmatched. The CDR3 consists of 14 residues. The germline V gene has CDR1 SQVTM and CDR2 ANQGSEA.

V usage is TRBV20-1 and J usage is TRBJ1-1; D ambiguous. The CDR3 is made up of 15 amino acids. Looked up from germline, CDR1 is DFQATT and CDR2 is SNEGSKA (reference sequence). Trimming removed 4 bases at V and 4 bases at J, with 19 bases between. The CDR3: CSAIFSEISVTEAFF. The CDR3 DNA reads TGCAGTGCTATCTTCTCGGAAATATCGGTCACTGAAGCTTTCTTT.

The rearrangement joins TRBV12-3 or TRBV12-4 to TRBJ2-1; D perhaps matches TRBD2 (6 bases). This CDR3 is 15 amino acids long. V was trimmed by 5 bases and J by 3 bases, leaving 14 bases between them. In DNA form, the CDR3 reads TGTGCCAGCAGTCCCAGAGAGGGACTCTACAATGAGCAGTTCTTC. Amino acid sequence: CASSPREGLYNEQFF.

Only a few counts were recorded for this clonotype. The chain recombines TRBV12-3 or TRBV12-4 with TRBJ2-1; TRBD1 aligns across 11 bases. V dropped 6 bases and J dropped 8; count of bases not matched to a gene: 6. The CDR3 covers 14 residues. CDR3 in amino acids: CASSHPGQGDEQFF. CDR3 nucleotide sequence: TGTGCCAGCAGCCATCCGGGACAGGGGGATGAGCAGTTCTTC.

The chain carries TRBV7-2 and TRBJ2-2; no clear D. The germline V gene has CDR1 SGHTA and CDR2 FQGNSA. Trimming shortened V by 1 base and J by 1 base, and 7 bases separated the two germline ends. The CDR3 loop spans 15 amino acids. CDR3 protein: CASSLVIVNTGELFF. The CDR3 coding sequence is TGTGCCAGCAGCTTAGTTATAGTGAACACCGGGGAGCTGTTTTTT. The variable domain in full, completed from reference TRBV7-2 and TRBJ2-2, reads GAGVSQSPSNKVTEKGKDVELRCDPISGHTALYWYRQSLGQGLEFLIYFQGNSAPDKSGLPSDRFSAERTGGSVSTLTIQRTQQEDSAVYLCASSLVIVNTGELFFGEGSRLTVL.

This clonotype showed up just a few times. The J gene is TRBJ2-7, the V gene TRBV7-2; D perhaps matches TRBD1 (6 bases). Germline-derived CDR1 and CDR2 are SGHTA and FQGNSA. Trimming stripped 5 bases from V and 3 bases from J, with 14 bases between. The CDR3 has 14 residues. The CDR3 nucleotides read TGTGCCAGCAGCCGGACAGATTTCGGCTACGAGCAGTACTTC. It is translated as CASSRTDFGYEQYF.